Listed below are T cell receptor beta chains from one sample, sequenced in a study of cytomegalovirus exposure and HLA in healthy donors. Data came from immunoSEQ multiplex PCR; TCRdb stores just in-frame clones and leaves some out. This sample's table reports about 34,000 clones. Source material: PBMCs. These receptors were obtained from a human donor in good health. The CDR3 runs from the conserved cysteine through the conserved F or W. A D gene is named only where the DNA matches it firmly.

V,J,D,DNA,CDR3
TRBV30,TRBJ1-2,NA,TGTGCCTGGAGTCGATTGGTCGTAGCATCATCTAACTATGGCTACACCTTC,CAWSRLVVASSNYGYTF
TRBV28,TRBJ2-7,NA,TGTGCCAGCAGTTTATGGGTCAGGGAAGGCGAGCAGTACTTC,CASSLWVREGEQYF
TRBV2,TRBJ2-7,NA,TGTGCCAGCAGTCGCCAGGGCGTGCTCGAGCAGTACTTC,CASSRQGVLEQYF
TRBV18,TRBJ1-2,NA,TGTGCCAGCTCACCAACCGGGGCGCGGGACCTCGTTAACTATGGCTACACCTTC,CASSPTGARDLVNYGYTF
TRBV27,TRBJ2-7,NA,TGTGCCAGCAGTATGGGACATGCCTACGAGCAGTACTTC,CASSMGHAYEQYF
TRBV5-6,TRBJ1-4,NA,TGTGCCAGCAGCTTGGCGGGGGAAAAACTGTTTTTT,CASSLAGEKLFF
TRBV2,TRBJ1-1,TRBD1,TGTGCCAGCAAGGATCAGGGGGCCGTCACTGAAGCTTTCTTT,CASKDQGAVTEAFF
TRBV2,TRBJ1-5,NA,TGTGCCAGCAATGGACAGTTGGATCAGCCCCAGCATTTT,CASNGQLDQPQHF
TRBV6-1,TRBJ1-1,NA,TGTGCCAGCAGTGAAGCGCTTTGGGGCGACACTGAAGCTTTCTTT,CASSEALWGDTEAFF
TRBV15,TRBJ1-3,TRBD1,TGTGCCACCAGCAGAGTAAGGGACAGGGCCATCTACTCTGGAAACACCATATATTTT,CATSRVRDRAIYSGNTIYF
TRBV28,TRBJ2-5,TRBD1,TGTGCCAGTCAAGACCAGGGGGCGGGTCAAGAGACCCAGTACTTC,CASQDQGAGQETQYF
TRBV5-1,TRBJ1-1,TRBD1,TGCGCCAGCAGCCCAAGGACAGGGGGCGAAGGCACTGAAGATTTCTTT,CASSPRTGGEGTEDFF
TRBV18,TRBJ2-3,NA,TGTGCCAGCTCAGGAGGTACAGGGCCAGATACGCAGTATTTT,CASSGGTGPDTQYF
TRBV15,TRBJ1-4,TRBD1,TGTGCCACCAGCCCACAGGGGGCGTATAATGAAAAACTGTTTTTT,CATSPQGAYNEKLFF
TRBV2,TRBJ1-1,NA,TGTGCCAGCAGTGGAAGCGGGGCCATGAACACTGAAGCTTTCTTT,CASSGSGAMNTEAFF
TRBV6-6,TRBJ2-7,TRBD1,TGTGCCAGCAGTCACCCGACAGGGAACGAGCAGTACTTC,CASSHPTGNEQYF
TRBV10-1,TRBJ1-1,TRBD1,TGCGCCAGCAGTGAGGAAACCGGACAGGATGAAGCTTTCTTT,CASSEETGQDEAFF
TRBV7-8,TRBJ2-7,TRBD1,TGTGCCAGCAGATCCGGGACAGGGGATGCGGGCGAGCAGTACTTC,CASRSGTGDAGEQYF
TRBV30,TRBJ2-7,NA,TGTGCCTGGAGTGACCTCTCCTACGAGCAGTACTTC,CAWSDLSYEQYF
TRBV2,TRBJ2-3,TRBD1,TGTGCCAGCAGAGCCGGGACAGATAGCACAGATACGCAGTATTTT,CASRAGTDSTDTQYF
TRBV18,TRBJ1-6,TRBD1,TGTGCCAGCTCGATGGACAGGGGGGGTTCACCCCTCCACTTT,CASSMDRGGSPLHF
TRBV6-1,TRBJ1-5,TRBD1,TGTGCCAGCAGTGATGGGCAGGGGGGCCAGCCCCAGCATTTT,CASSDGQGGQPQHF
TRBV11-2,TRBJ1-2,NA,TGTGCCAGCAGCTTAGATCCCGTTTATGGCTACACCTTC,CASSLDPVYGYTF
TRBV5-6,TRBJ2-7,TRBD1,TGTGCCAGCAGCATGGATCCTCGGGACAGGGGCTACGAGCAGTACTTC,CASSMDPRDRGYEQYF
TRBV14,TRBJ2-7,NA,TGTGCCAGCAGCCCTCAGGGAGGGGGAAAGCAGTACTTC,CASSPQGGGKQYF
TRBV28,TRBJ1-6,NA,TGTGCCAGCAGTTTAAATCGGAGTCCCTCACCCCTCCACTTT,CASSLNRSPSPLHF
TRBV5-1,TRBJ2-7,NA,TGCGCCAGCAGCTTATCACACTCCTACGAGCAGTACTTC,CASSLSHSYEQYF
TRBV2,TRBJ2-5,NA,TGTGCCAGCAGTGAATATGAGGAGACCCAGTACTTC,CASSEYEETQYF
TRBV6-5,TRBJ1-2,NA,TGTGCCAGCAGTTGGGAGGGAAACTATGGCTACACCTTC,CASSWEGNYGYTF
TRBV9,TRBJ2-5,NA,TGTGCCAGCAGCGTAGACGGCGGCCCCGCGGAGACCCAGTACTTC,CASSVDGGPAETQYF
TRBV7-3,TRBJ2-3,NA,TGTGCCAGCAGCTTAACCCCACTAGCAGGAGATACGCAGTATTTT,CASSLTPLAGDTQYF
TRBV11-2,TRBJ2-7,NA,TGTGCCAGCAGCGCTACAGTCTCTCCCGCCTACGAGCAGTACTTC,CASSATVSPAYEQYF
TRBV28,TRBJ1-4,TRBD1,TGTGCCAGCACCCAGACAGGGGGTAATGAAAAACTGTTTTTT,CASTQTGGNEKLFF
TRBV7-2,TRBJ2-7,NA,TGTGCCAGCAGCGATACAGGGTACGAGCAGTACTTC,CASSDTGYEQYF
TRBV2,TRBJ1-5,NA,TGTGCCAGCAGTGGTATGGCAGGGTCTCGCCATCAGCCCCAGCATTTT,CASSGMAGSRHQPQHF
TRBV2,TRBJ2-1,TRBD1,TGTGCCAGCAGTGAAGATTTGACAGGGGTCAATGAGCAGTTCTTC,CASSEDLTGVNEQFF
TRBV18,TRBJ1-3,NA,TGTGCCAGCTCACAGGGACGACTTGGGGACACCTCTTACACCACTGGAAACACCATATATTTT,CASSQGRLGDTSYTTGNTIYF
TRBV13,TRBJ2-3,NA,TGTGCCAGCCGACTGATCAGCACAGATACGCAGTATTTT,CASRLISTDTQYF
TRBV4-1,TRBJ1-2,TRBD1,TGCGCCAGCAGCGAAACCCCGACAGGGAACTATGGCTACACCTTC,CASSETPTGNYGYTF
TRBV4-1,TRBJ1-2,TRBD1,TGCGCCAGCAGCCAAGTGGGGACAGGGAGGACCTATGGCTACACCTTC,CASSQVGTGRTYGYTF
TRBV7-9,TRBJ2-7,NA,TGTGCCAGCAGCTTAAAACCCGGGGGAGGCGAGCAGTACTTC,CASSLKPGGGEQYF
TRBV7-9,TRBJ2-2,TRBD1,TGTGCCAGCAGCCTCTGGGGGCAGGGGGCGCGGGCCGGGGAGCTGTTTTTT,CASSLWGQGARAGELFF
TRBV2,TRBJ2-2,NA,TGTGCCAGCCAAAGGACAGTTGAGGGAACCGGGGAGCTGTTTTTT,CASQRTVEGTGELFF
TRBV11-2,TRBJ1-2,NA,TGTGCCAGCAGCTTAATCCTAGGAGATGGCTACACCTTC,CASSLILGDGYTF
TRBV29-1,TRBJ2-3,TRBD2,TGCAGCGTTGGAGGTGGCCTAGCGGACGCAGATACGCAGTATTTT,CSVGGGLADADTQYF